The source of this T cell receptor beta chain is a study of CD8 T cells in ankylosing spondylitis. Trimming removed 0 bases at V and 10 bases at J, with 18 bases between. The germline V gene has CDR1 DFQATT and CDR2 SNEGSKA (reference sequence). The CDR3 is 14 amino acids. Using quantitative 5'-RACE with molecular barcodes, the authors made TCR beta libraries. Using its own MiXCR run on the 5' RACE reads, TCRdb lists one record per CDR3 protein. This table has under 300,000 distinct CDR3 sequences, about 10% appearing once. Many counts were recorded for this clonotype. The antigen remains unidentified. Study conclusions and caveats: Disease-linked clones displayed a CD8+ phenotype and appeared relatively rarely in peripheral blood. Characteristic of ankylosing spondylitis blood, it appeared, was a TCR beta motif comprising 7 to 9 highly homologous variants. Earlier literature documents some of the motif variants in reactive arthritis synovial fluid and blood.

This chain uses TRBV20-1 with TRBJ1-1; D perhaps matches TRBD1 (5 bases). The receptor comes from a male donor with ankylosing spondylitis or in good health (not recorded which). The specimen was blood, either unsorted or a sorted T cell fraction (not recorded which). In DNA, the CDR3 is TGCAGTGCTAGAGATGGGACGATCTTGGGACTAGCTTTCTTT. As protein: CSARDGTILGLAFF.